The rows below give T cell receptor beta chains drawn from one sample of a study of blood T cell repertoires in COVID-19. Assay: immunoSEQ multiplex PCR; the TCRdb copy retains only in-frame clones and omits some. The sample lists roughly 200,000 clones, around 83% seen once, with roughly 2.9% in the top ten. The sample consisted of peripheral blood. These receptors all come from a woman in her 30s with active or convalescent COVID-19. Each CDR3 is given with its conserved first and last residue. The D gene is left open where the match is weak. Not every row has a clone size; where given, it reads once, few, many or a size class.

d_gene: .
j_gene: TRBJ2-2
abundance: .
v_gene: TRBV7-6
CDR3aa: CASSPREGANTGELFF
CDR3nt: TGTGCCAGCAGCCCACGCGAGGGGGCGAACACCGGGGAGCTGTTTTTT

d_gene: TRBD1
j_gene: TRBJ1-2
abundance: .
v_gene: TRBV20-1
CDR3aa: CSAAGGGGYTF
CDR3nt: TGCAGTGCCGCAGGGGGCGGGGGCTACACCTTC

d_gene: TRBD2
j_gene: TRBJ2-7
abundance: .
v_gene: TRBV5-1
CDR3aa: CASSFGGTSGYEQYF
CDR3nt: TGCGCCAGCAGCTTTGGCGGGACTAGCGGCTACGAGCAGTACTTC

d_gene: .
j_gene: TRBJ1-1
abundance: .
v_gene: TRBV6-5
CDR3aa: CASLLSPYTEAFF
CDR3nt: TGTGCCAGCCTCCTATCCCCTTACACTGAAGCTTTCTTT

d_gene: .
j_gene: TRBJ2-1
abundance: .
v_gene: TRBV2
CDR3aa: CASSATVTNEQFF
CDR3nt: TGTGCCAGCAGTGCAACAGTTACCAATGAGCAGTTCTTC

d_gene: .
j_gene: TRBJ2-5
abundance: .
v_gene: TRBV5-5
CDR3aa: CASSFGGEETQYF
CDR3nt: TGTGCCAGCAGCTTTGGCGGGGAAGAGACCCAGTACTTC

d_gene: TRBD1
j_gene: TRBJ1-2
abundance: .
v_gene: TRBV6-5
CDR3aa: CASSYDGTGEYYGYTF
CDR3nt: TGTGCCAGCAGTTATGATGGGACAGGGGAATACTATGGCTACACCTTC

d_gene: TRBD1
j_gene: TRBJ2-7
abundance: .
v_gene: TRBV10-1
CDR3aa: CASSEPPGQGATDEQYF
CDR3nt: TGCGCCAGCAGTGAGCCGCCCGGACAGGGTGCGACTGACGAGCAGTACTTC

d_gene: .
j_gene: TRBJ1-2
abundance: .
v_gene: TRBV30
CDR3aa: CAWSPTGSRGYTF
CDR3nt: TGTGCCTGGAGCCCCACAGGGTCGAGGGGCTACACCTTC

d_gene: TRBD2
j_gene: TRBJ2-7
abundance: .
v_gene: TRBV4-2
CDR3aa: CASSQAGGRSYEQYF
CDR3nt: TGTGCCAGCAGCCAAGCGGGCGGGAGGTCCTACGAGCAGTACTTC

d_gene: TRBD1
j_gene: TRBJ1-1
abundance: .
v_gene: TRBV24-1
CDR3aa: CATSDPGTANTEAFF
CDR3nt: TGTGCCACCAGTGACCCTGGGACAGCGAACACTGAAGCTTTCTTT

d_gene: TRBD2
j_gene: TRBJ2-1
abundance: .
v_gene: TRBV5-4
CDR3aa: CASSQTSGGINEQFF
CDR3nt: TGTGCCAGCAGCCAGACTAGCGGGGGGATCAATGAGCAGTTCTTC

d_gene: .
j_gene: TRBJ2-7
abundance: .
v_gene: TRBV27
CDR3aa: CASSYGHEQYF
CDR3nt: TGTGCCAGCAGTTATGGCCACGAGCAGTACTTC

d_gene: .
j_gene: TRBJ2-3
abundance: once
v_gene: TRBV5-1
CDR3aa: CASSLEGADTQYF
CDR3nt: TGCGCCAGCAGCTTGGAGGGAGCAGATACGCAGTATTTT

d_gene: .
j_gene: TRBJ2-7
abundance: once
v_gene: TRBV9
CDR3aa: CASSVAQGNYEQYF
CDR3nt: TGTGCCAGCAGCGTAGCGCAGGGTAACTACGAGCAGTACTTC

d_gene: TRBD1
j_gene: TRBJ2-2
abundance: .
v_gene: TRBV24-1
CDR3aa: CATSDGTVGELFF
CDR3nt: TGTGCCACCAGTGATGGGACAGTCGGGGAGCTGTTTTTT

d_gene: TRBD1
j_gene: TRBJ2-3
abundance: .
v_gene: TRBV3-1/TRBV3-2
CDR3aa: CASSHARQGTQYF
CDR3nt: TGTGCCAGCAGCCATGCCAGACAGGGGACGCAGTATTTT

d_gene: .
j_gene: TRBJ1-1
abundance: .
v_gene: TRBV11-2
CDR3aa: CASSLAESTEAFF
CDR3nt: TGTGCCAGCAGCTTAGCTGAGAGCACTGAAGCTTTCTTT

d_gene: TRBD2
j_gene: TRBJ2-5
abundance: .
v_gene: TRBV27
CDR3aa: CASRPTGTSNDGFSRGWQETQYF
CDR3nt: TGTGCCAGCAGACCCACCGGGACTAGTAACGATGGCTTCAGCCGGGGGTGGCAAGAGACCCAGTACTTC

d_gene: TRBD1
j_gene: TRBJ2-7
abundance: .
v_gene: TRBV5-1
CDR3aa: CASSLGTGPYEQYF
CDR3nt: TGCGCCAGCAGCTTGGGGACAGGGCCCTACGAGCAGTACTTC

d_gene: TRBD2
j_gene: TRBJ2-5
abundance: many
v_gene: TRBV7-9
CDR3aa: CASSPAIIKVAGGEETQYF
CDR3nt: TGTGCCAGCAGCCCGGCAATAATCAAAGTAGCGGGAGGGGAGGAGACCCAGTACTTC

d_gene: TRBD1
j_gene: TRBJ1-1
abundance: .
v_gene: TRBV5-6
CDR3aa: CASSIGQGETEAFF
CDR3nt: TGTGCCAGCAGCATCGGACAGGGCGAGACTGAAGCTTTCTTT

d_gene: TRBD1
j_gene: TRBJ1-5
abundance: .
v_gene: TRBV30
CDR3aa: CAWGQGESNQPQHF
CDR3nt: TGTGCCTGGGGACAGGGGGAGAGCAATCAGCCCCAGCATTTT

d_gene: .
j_gene: TRBJ2-7
abundance: .
v_gene: TRBV11-2
CDR3aa: CASSLLRASAIEQYF
CDR3nt: TGTGCCAGCAGCTTATTGAGGGCTTCGGCGATCGAGCAGTACTTC

d_gene: TRBD1
j_gene: TRBJ1-2
abundance: .
v_gene: TRBV3-1/TRBV3-2
CDR3aa: CASSLGQARGYGYTF
CDR3nt: TGTGCCAGCAGCCTTGGACAGGCCCGGGGCTATGGCTACACCTTC

d_gene: .
j_gene: TRBJ1-2
abundance: .
v_gene: TRBV4-1
CDR3aa: CASSQETGGPGYTF
CDR3nt: TGCGCCAGCAGCCAAGAGACAGGTGGCCCTGGCTACACCTTC

d_gene: TRBD1
j_gene: TRBJ1-5
abundance: .
v_gene: TRBV10-3
CDR3aa: CAISGDRANQPQHF
CDR3nt: TGTGCCATCAGTGGGGACAGGGCGAATCAGCCCCAGCATTTT

d_gene: TRBD2
j_gene: TRBJ2-1
abundance: few
v_gene: TRBV2
CDR3aa: CASSGRSGRARGNEQFF
CDR3nt: TGTGCCAGCAGTGGTCGGAGCGGGAGGGCGCGAGGGAATGAGCAGTTCTTC

d_gene: .
j_gene: TRBJ1-5
abundance: once
v_gene: TRBV19
CDR3aa: CASSIRSGSMWPQHF
CDR3nt: TGTGCCAGTAGTATCAGATCAGGGTCCATGTGGCCCCAGCATTTT

d_gene: TRBD2
j_gene: TRBJ2-5
abundance: once
v_gene: TRBV9
CDR3aa: CASSKGTRGGQYF
CDR3nt: TGTGCCAGCAGCAAAGGGACTCGCGGGGGCCAGTACTTC

d_gene: .
j_gene: TRBJ1-5
abundance: .
v_gene: TRBV11-2
CDR3aa: CASSLDRFGQPQHF
CDR3nt: TGTGCCAGCAGCTTAGATCGGTTCGGTCAGCCCCAGCATTTT

d_gene: .
j_gene: TRBJ2-1
abundance: .
v_gene: TRBV7-2
CDR3aa: CASSPTQPSRVNEQFF
CDR3nt: TGTGCCAGCAGCCCTACCCAGCCCAGCCGGGTCAATGAGCAGTTCTTC

d_gene: TRBD2
j_gene: TRBJ2-1
abundance: .
v_gene: TRBV19
CDR3aa: CASSMTSGRFSYNEQFF
CDR3nt: TGTGCCAGTAGTATGACTAGCGGGAGGTTCTCCTACAATGAGCAGTTCTTC

d_gene: .
j_gene: TRBJ1-2
abundance: .
v_gene: TRBV9
CDR3aa: CASSVGQGGGYGYTF
CDR3nt: TGTGCCAGCAGCGTAGGCCAGGGAGGGGGCTATGGCTACACCTTC

d_gene: TRBD1
j_gene: TRBJ1-2
abundance: .
v_gene: TRBV19
CDR3aa: CASEGTGTGPYGYTF
CDR3nt: TGTGCCAGTGAGGGGACCGGGACAGGTCCCTATGGCTACACCTTC

d_gene: .
j_gene: TRBJ2-4
abundance: .
v_gene: TRBV7-9
CDR3aa: CASSSPWVPGNIQYF
CDR3nt: TGTGCCAGCAGCTCCCCTTGGGTTCCAGGAAACATTCAGTACTTC

d_gene: .
j_gene: TRBJ2-7
abundance: .
v_gene: TRBV30
CDR3aa: CAWSVTEAYEQYF
CDR3nt: TGTGCCTGGAGTGTCACGGAGGCCTACGAGCAGTACTTC

d_gene: .
j_gene: TRBJ1-4
abundance: .
v_gene: TRBV5-1
CDR3aa: CASSLGGTATPLAANEKLFF
CDR3nt: TGCGCCAGCAGCTTAGGGGGAACAGCCACCCCGCTCGCCGCTAATGAAAAACTGTTTTTT

d_gene: .
j_gene: TRBJ1-2
abundance: few
v_gene: TRBV5-4
CDR3aa: CASSRTGGGAYGYTF
CDR3nt: TGTGCCAGCAGCCGGACGGGTGGGGGGGCGTATGGCTACACCTTC

d_gene: TRBD2
j_gene: TRBJ2-3
abundance: .
v_gene: TRBV10-3
CDR3aa: CAISVRLAGGDTQYF
CDR3nt: TGTGCCATCAGTGTAAGGCTAGCGGGAGGGGATACGCAGTATTTT

d_gene: .
j_gene: TRBJ2-2
abundance: .
v_gene: TRBV28
CDR3aa: CASSLMSPTGELFF
CDR3nt: TGTGCCAGCAGTTTGATGAGTCCCACCGGGGAGCTGTTTTTT

d_gene: TRBD1
j_gene: TRBJ2-7
abundance: .
v_gene: TRBV6-1
CDR3aa: CASSERTGADAGQYF
CDR3nt: TGTGCCAGCAGTGAAAGGACAGGTGCTGACGCAGGGCAGTACTTC

d_gene: .
j_gene: TRBJ2-7
abundance: .
v_gene: TRBV7-9
CDR3aa: CASSLRGEQYF
CDR3nt: TGTGCCAGCAGCTTAAGGGGTGAGCAGTACTTC

d_gene: TRBD1
j_gene: TRBJ1-4
abundance: .
v_gene: TRBV19
CDR3aa: CASSVHSTGPNEKLFF
CDR3nt: TGTGCCAGTAGTGTACACTCGACAGGGCCTAATGAAAAACTGTTTTTT

d_gene: .
j_gene: TRBJ1-2
abundance: .
v_gene: TRBV27
CDR3aa: CASSKDSGVYGYTF
CDR3nt: TGTGCCAGCAGTAAGGACAGCGGTGTCTATGGCTACACCTTC

d_gene: .
j_gene: TRBJ1-3
abundance: .
v_gene: TRBV18
CDR3aa: CASSPQGYSGNTIYF
CDR3nt: TGTGCCAGCTCACCCCAGGGTTACTCTGGAAACACCATATATTTT

d_gene: TRBD2
j_gene: TRBJ2-7
abundance: .
v_gene: TRBV10-3
CDR3aa: CAIKAGTSNEQYF
CDR3nt: TGTGCCATCAAGGCCGGGACTAGCAACGAGCAGTACTTC

d_gene: .
j_gene: TRBJ2-7
abundance: once
v_gene: TRBV5-1
CDR3aa: CASSFASGTYEQYF
CDR3nt: TGCGCCAGCAGCTTCGCGAGCGGTACCTACGAGCAGTACTTC

d_gene: TRBD1
j_gene: TRBJ2-7
abundance: .
v_gene: TRBV7-9
CDR3aa: CASKGGDEQYF
CDR3nt: TGTGCCAGTAAAGGGGGCGACGAGCAGTACTTC

d_gene: .
j_gene: TRBJ1-5
abundance: .
v_gene: TRBV5-1
CDR3aa: CASSLAAEGDQPQHF
CDR3nt: TGCGCCAGCAGCTTGGCCGCCGAAGGGGATCAGCCCCAGCATTTT

d_gene: .
j_gene: TRBJ2-1
abundance: .
v_gene: TRBV19
CDR3aa: CASSNRLGAYNEQFF
CDR3nt: TGTGCCAGTAGTAACCGGCTAGGGGCTTACAATGAGCAGTTCTTC

d_gene: TRBD2
j_gene: TRBJ2-1
abundance: .
v_gene: TRBV9
CDR3aa: CASSEGLAGVNEQFF
CDR3nt: TGTGCCAGCAGCGAGGGACTAGCGGGAGTCAATGAGCAGTTCTTC

d_gene: .
j_gene: TRBJ1-1
abundance: .
v_gene: TRBV28
CDR3aa: CASSLQEGLGIF
CDR3nt: TGTGCCAGCAGTTTACAAGAGGGACTTGGTATCTTT

d_gene: .
j_gene: TRBJ1-1
abundance: few
v_gene: TRBV3-1/TRBV3-2
CDR3aa: CASSHGRGGYTEAFF
CDR3nt: TGTGCCAGCAGCCACGGTAGAGGGGGTTATACTGAAGCTTTCTTT

d_gene: TRBD1
j_gene: TRBJ1-2
abundance: once
v_gene: TRBV29-1
CDR3aa: CSALGRGQGYGYTF
CDR3nt: TGCAGCGCTCTTGGCAGGGGGCAAGGCTATGGCTACACCTTC